This T cell receptor (beta chain) was sequenced in a study of regulatory T cells in long-lasting Graves disease. Study results and limitations: Since the sample size was small, accuracy may have been reduced.

The CDR3 runs to 16 residues. V lost 6 bases, J lost 2 bases, and 10 bases stayed unmatched. CDR1 and CDR2 (germline): MNHEY, SMNVEV (reference sequence). Stated time point: newly diagnosed GD, antithyroid drugs for less than 3 months. PBMCs were the source of the RNA used for TCR sequencing. To make TCR beta libraries, researchers used iRepertoire HTBI primers and Arm-PCR of CDR3 regions. TCRdb itself ran the multiplex PCR reads through MiXCR, one entry per CDR3 protein. Of around 480,000 distinct CDR3 sequences in the sample, roughly 16% are singletons; the top ten hold 9.5% to 15%. This clonotype occurred many times. Its specificity is not known. The data also belong to a second study, concerning T cells in Graves' hyperthyroidism and ophthalmopathy.

The material sequenced was peripheral blood mononuclear cells (PBMCs), taken at new diagnosis, from a patient treated with antithyroid drugs. This chain links TRBV27 with TRBJ2-3; 8 nucleotides align to TRBD1. The sequence derives from a man in his forties with Graves disease. The CDR3 DNA reads TGTGCCAGCAGCTCTCAGACGGACAGGGACACAGATACGCAGTATTTT. Encoded protein: CASSSQTDRDTDTQYF.